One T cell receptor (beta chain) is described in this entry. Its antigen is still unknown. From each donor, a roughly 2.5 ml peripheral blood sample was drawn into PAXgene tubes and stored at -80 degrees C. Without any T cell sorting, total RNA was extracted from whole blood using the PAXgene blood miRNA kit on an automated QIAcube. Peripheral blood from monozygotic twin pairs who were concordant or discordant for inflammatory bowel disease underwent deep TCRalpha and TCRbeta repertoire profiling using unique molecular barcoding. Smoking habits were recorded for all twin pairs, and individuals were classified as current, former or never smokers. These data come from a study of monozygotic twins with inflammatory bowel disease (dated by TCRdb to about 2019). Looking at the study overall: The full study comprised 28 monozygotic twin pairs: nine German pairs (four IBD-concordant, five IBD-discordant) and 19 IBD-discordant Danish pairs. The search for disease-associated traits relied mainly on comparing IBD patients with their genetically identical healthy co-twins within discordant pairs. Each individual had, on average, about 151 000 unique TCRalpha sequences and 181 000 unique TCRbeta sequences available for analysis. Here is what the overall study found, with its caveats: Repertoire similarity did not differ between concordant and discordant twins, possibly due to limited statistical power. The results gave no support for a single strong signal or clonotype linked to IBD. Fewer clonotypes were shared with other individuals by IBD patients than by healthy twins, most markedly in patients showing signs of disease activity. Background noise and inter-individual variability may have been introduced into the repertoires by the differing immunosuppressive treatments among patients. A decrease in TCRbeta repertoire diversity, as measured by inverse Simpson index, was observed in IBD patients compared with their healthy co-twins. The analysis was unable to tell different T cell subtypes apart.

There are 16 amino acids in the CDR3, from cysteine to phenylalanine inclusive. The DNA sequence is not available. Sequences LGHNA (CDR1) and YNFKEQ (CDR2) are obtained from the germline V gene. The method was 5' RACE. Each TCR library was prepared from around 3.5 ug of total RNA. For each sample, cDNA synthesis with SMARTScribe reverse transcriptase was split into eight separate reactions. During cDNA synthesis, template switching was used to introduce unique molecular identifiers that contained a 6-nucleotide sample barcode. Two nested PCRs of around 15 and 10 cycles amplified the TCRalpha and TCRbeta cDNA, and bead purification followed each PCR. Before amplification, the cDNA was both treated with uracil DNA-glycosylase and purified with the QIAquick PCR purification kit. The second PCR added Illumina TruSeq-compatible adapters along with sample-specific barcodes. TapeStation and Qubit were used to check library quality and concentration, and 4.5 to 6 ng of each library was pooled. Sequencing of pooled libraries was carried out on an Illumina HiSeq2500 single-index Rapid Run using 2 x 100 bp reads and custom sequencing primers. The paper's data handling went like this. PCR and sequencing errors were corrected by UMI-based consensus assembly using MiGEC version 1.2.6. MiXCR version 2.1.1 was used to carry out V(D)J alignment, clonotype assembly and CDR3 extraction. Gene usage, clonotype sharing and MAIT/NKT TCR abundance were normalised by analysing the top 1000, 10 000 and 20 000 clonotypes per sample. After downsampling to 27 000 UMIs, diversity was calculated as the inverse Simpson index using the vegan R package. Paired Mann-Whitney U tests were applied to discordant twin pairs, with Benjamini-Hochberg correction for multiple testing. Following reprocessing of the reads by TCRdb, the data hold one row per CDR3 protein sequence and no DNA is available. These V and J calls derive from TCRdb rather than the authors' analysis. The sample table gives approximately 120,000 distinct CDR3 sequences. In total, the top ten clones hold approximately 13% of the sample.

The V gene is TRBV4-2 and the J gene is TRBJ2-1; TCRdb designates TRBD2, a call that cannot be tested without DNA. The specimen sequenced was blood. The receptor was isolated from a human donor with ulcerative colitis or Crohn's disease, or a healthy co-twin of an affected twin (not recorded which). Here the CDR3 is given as CASSHQRRGGYNEQFF.